The present T cell receptor beta chain was sequenced within a study of T cell repertoires in cytomegalovirus infection. Overall study context: Through public TCR beta signatures, both CMV infection and matching HLA type were indicated. Overall study results and limits: Summed frequency of public TCR beta families distinguished CMV carriers with the relevant HLA. Clonotype analysis showed dominance of the ex vivo response by HLA-C-restricted CMV-specific TCR beta clonotypes.

This clonotype was seen only a few times. Its antigen remains unidentified. V was pared by 6 bases and J by 7 bases, with 8 bases of the junction left unmatched. Germline V gene lookup returns CDR1 MNHNS and CDR2 SASEGT. The CDR3 contains 15 residues. TCRdb recomputed calls from the reads with MiXCR, one row per CDR3 protein. There are a few hundred thousand distinct CDR3 sequences in the sample; roughly 15% occur only once, and around 8.7% lies in the top ten. The TCR sequence derives from a human donor in good health (CMV status not recorded). Some clones in this sample may be carry-over from other donors' samples. The source material was PBMCs. The chain joins TRBV6-1 to TRBJ1-6, with 8 bases identical to TRBD1. CDR3 coding DNA: TGTGCCAGCAGGACAGGGGCCCTTCTAAATTCACCCCTCCACTTT. Translation: CASRTGALLNSPLHF.